This is a list of T cell receptor beta chains from one sample in a study of molecular identifiers for immune sequencing clone quantification. TCRdb itself ran the PCR reads through MiXCR, one entry per CDR3 protein. The profile shows hundreds of thousands of distinct CDR3 sequences, 25% of them singletons. Sequenced: naive CD8+ T cells from blood, with Jurkat cell RNA spiked in. The receptors shown here come from a human donor in good health. Some libraries in this study had Jurkat cell RNA spiked in. CDR3s include the opening cysteine and the closing phenylalanine or tryptophan. Each record gives: J gene, V gene, CDR3 length, CDR3 protein.

J: TRBJ2-7; V: TRBV18; length: 16; CDR3: CASSPPTSGSGYEQYF
J: TRBJ2-1; V: TRBV11-2; length: 15; CDR3: CASSLEAGFVNEQFF
J: TRBJ2-2; V: TRBV29-1; length: 12; CDR3: CSVVIGSGELFF
J: TRBJ1-5; V: TRBV21-1; length: 21; CDR3: CASSNSGRNRKSAGSNQPQHF
J: TRBJ1-5; V: TRBV30; length: 16; CDR3: CAWSVGPGGGNQPQHF
J: TRBJ2-3; V: TRBV6-2/TRBV6-3; length: 16; CDR3: CASNYSYEVSTDTQYF
J: TRBJ1-1; V: TRBV7-9; length: 16; CDR3: CASSLALAGVGTEAFF
J: TRBJ1-3; V: TRBV2; length: 16; CDR3: CASTRRQASSGNTIYF
J: TRBJ2-2; V: TRBV5-1; length: 17; CDR3: CASSELAGEPNTGELFF
J: TRBJ1-6; V: TRBV27; length: 14; CDR3: CASSGTLDNSPLHF
J: TRBJ1-1; V: TRBV5-1; length: 11; CDR3: CASTGGTEAFF
J: TRBJ2-2; V: TRBV9; length: 17; CDR3: CANSTHNSGRDTGELFF
J: TRBJ1-1; V: TRBV20-1; length: 14; CDR3: CSARDRGWITEAFF
J: TRBJ2-2; V: TRBV7-6; length: 16; CDR3: CASSAPGNLNTGELFF
J: TRBJ1-2; V: TRBV5-6; length: 14; CDR3: CASSLVATPYGYTF
J: TRBJ2-6; V: TRBV27; length: 17; CDR3: CASSGGQGISGANVLTF
J: TRBJ2-5; V: TRBV6-5; length: 14; CDR3: CASSYDPDRETQYF
J: TRBJ2-3; V: TRBV28; length: 16; CDR3: CASSSLREVPTDTQYF
J: TRBJ2-4; V: TRBV12-3/TRBV12-4; length: 15; CDR3: CASSLGQGDEDIQYF
J: TRBJ2-7; V: TRBV12-5; length: 15; CDR3: CASGLQGANDEEQYF
J: TRBJ1-3; V: TRBV20-1; length: 18; CDR3: CSAVSGTDTHVPGNTIYF
J: TRBJ2-5; V: TRBV4-3; length: 15; CDR3: CASSQVTGWQETQYF
J: TRBJ2-7; V: TRBV9; length: 16; CDR3: CASSPSGTALSYEQYF
J: TRBJ2-5; V: TRBV6-2/TRBV6-3; length: 13; CDR3: CASSPLYQETQYF
J: TRBJ2-3; V: TRBV28; length: 16; CDR3: CASSFPGGKGADTQYF
J: TRBJ2-1; V: TRBV12-5; length: 20; CDR3: CASGIAGIGAAWSSYNEQFF
J: TRBJ1-2; V: TRBV7-9; length: 15; CDR3: CASSPPWDSNYGYTF
J: TRBJ2-7; V: TRBV2; length: 14; CDR3: CASRRTGDSYEQYF
J: TRBJ1-1; V: TRBV12-5; length: 14; CDR3: CASAWGQMNTEAFF
J: TRBJ2-3; V: TRBV7-9; length: 14; CDR3: CASSSSLGTDTQYF
J: TRBJ2-1; V: TRBV24-1; length: 15; CDR3: CATSVTKGHYNEQFF
J: TRBJ2-3; V: TRBV7-9; length: 18; CDR3: CARSFSRLMADRPDTQYF
J: TRBJ1-2; V: TRBV12-3/TRBV12-4; length: 13; CDR3: CASSLDILVGYTF
J: TRBJ2-5; V: TRBV12-3/TRBV12-4; length: 14; CDR3: CAGSKPGLGETQYF
J: TRBJ2-5; V: TRBV7-7; length: 15; CDR3: CASSRTGWSQETQYF
J: TRBJ2-2; V: TRBV12-3/TRBV12-4; length: 13; CDR3: CASSMTGSGELFF
J: TRBJ2-7; V: TRBV19; length: 16; CDR3: CASSPPGPQYPYEQYF
J: TRBJ1-5; V: TRBV20-1; length: 14; CDR3: CSARDVTGTPPPHF